This T cell receptor beta chain was found in a study of CD8 T cells in ankylosing spondylitis. Study results and caveats: It was reported that disease-linked clones were significantly enriched in matched ankylosing spondylitis synovial fluid. Clones linked to disease, bearing a CD8+ phenotype, were relatively rare in peripheral blood. Reports of some motif variants in reactive arthritis synovial fluid and blood predate this one. Apparently characteristic of ankylosing spondylitis blood was a TCR beta motif (under ten highly homologous variants).

As to this clonotype: What it binds is not known.

Quantitative 5'-RACE with molecular barcodes generated TCR beta libraries. TCRdb re-derived calls from the 5' RACE reads in MiXCR, one entry per CDR3 protein. The sample has almost 400,000 distinct CDR3 sequences, about 20% seen once. The V gene lost 3 bases and the J gene lost 3 bases, with 12 bases spanning the gap. The V gene's germline CDR1 is SGHRS and CDR2 YFSETQ. The CDR3 sequence is 14 residues long. This receptor was taken from a male donor with ankylosing spondylitis. This chain connects TRBV5-1 to TRBJ1-1; D remains unclear. Sequencing input: blood, either unsorted or a sorted T cell fraction (not recorded which). The CDR3 region is CASSYDPRDTEAFF. CDR3 bases: TGCGCCAGCAGCTATGACCCGAGGGACACTGAAGCTTTCTTT.